The rows below give T cell receptor beta chains drawn from one sample of a study of T cells in Graves' hyperthyroidism and ophthalmopathy. TCRdb redid the calling of the multiplex PCR reads with MiXCR, one entry per CDR3 protein. The profile covers 200,000 to 250,000 distinct CDR3 sequences, with 15% to 20% appearing a single time and about 29% taken by the ten largest. The source material was blood. The receptors shown here come from a woman between 18 and 29 years old with Graves' ophthalmopathy. The CDR3 runs from the conserved cysteine through the conserved F or W. A D gene is named only where the DNA matches it firmly. Size values are once, few and many counts, or a class for expanded clones, and some rows have none.

TRBV15,many,TRBD2,TRBJ2-1,CATSRERLAGAHNEQFF,TGTGCCACCAGCAGAGAGCGTCTAGCGGGGGCACACAATGAGCAGTTCTTC
TRBV6-1,few,-,TRBJ1-1,CASNNVGGNTEAFF,TGTGCCAGCAACAACGTGGGGGGTAACACTGAAGCTTTCTTT
TRBV11-1,many,TRBD1,TRBJ2-2,CASSHRTGGRTGELFF,TGTGCCAGCAGCCACCGGACAGGGGGCAGGACCGGGGAGCTGTTTTTT
TRBV7-9,many,-,TRBJ1-6,CASSLGGGPNSPLHF,TGTGCCAGCAGCTTAGGGGGTGGGCCAAATTCACCCCTCCACTTT
TRBV11-3,many,-,TRBJ2-7,CASSSSNYEQYF,TGTGCCAGCAGCTCCAGTAACTACGAGCAGTACTTC
TRBV28,many,-,TRBJ2-1,CASSFDGGSEQFF,TGTGCCAGCAGTTTCGACGGGGGCAGCGAGCAGTTCTTC
TRBV28,many,TRBD1,TRBJ2-5,CASSRTGGETQYF,TGTGCCAGCAGTCGGACAGGGGGCGAGACCCAGTACTTC
TRBV20-1,many,TRBD2,TRBJ2-7,CSAIETGGSSYEQYF,TGCAGTGCTATTGAAACGGGAGGGAGCTCCTACGAGCAGTACTTC
TRBV9,few,TRBD2,TRBJ2-2,CASSGRGGIAGTNTGELFF,TGTGCCAGCAGCGGGAGGGGGGGAATAGCGGGGACGAACACCGGGGAGCTGTTTTTT
TRBV7-9,many,-,TRBJ2-1,CASSVKSGRRYNEQFF,TGTGCCAGCAGCGTAAAATCGGGACGCCGGTACAATGAGCAGTTCTTC
TRBV4-3,many,-,TRBJ1-3,CASSQATASGNTIYF,TGCGCCAGCAGCCAAGCCACGGCTTCTGGAAACACCATATATTTT
TRBV6-1,many,-,TRBJ1-6,CASSEYPSADLSPLHF,TGTGCCAGCAGTGAGTACCCCTCAGCGGATCTTTCACCCCTCCACTTT
TRBV20-1,many,-,TRBJ2-3,CSAREWGDTQYF,TGCAGTGCTAGGGAATGGGGAGATACGCAGTATTTT
TRBV29-1,many,TRBD1,TRBJ1-6,CSVTGTGGSPLHF,TGCAGCGTTACCGGGACAGGGGGATCACCCCTCCACTTT
TRBV28,many,-,TRBJ1-6,CASSLGQGPNNSPLHF,TGTGCCAGCAGTTTAGGGCAGGGGCCAAATAATTCACCCCTCCACTTT
TRBV5-1,many,TRBD2,TRBJ2-7,CASRDPSGYEQYF,TGCGCCAGCAGGGATCCTAGCGGCTACGAGCAGTACTTC
TRBV20-1,many,TRBD2,TRBJ2-5,CSASISSGQETQYF,TGCAGTGCTAGTATCTCTAGCGGTCAAGAGACCCAGTACTTC
TRBV7-9,few,-,TRBJ1-2,CASSPTPTYGYTF,TGTGCCAGCAGCCCGACTCCCACCTATGGCTACACCTTC
TRBV20-1,many,-,TRBJ1-2,CSAPGGRFGSNYGYTF,TGCAGTGCTCCGGGGGGGAGATTTGGTTCTAACTATGGCTACACCTTC
TRBV5-1,-,-,TRBJ1-1,CASGPTLNTEAFF,TGCGCCAGCGGCCCGACACTGAACACTGAAGCTTTCTTT
TRBV6-2/TRBV6-3,many,-,TRBJ2-5,CASSYRAGQRANQETQYF,TGTGCCAGCAGTTACCGGGCGGGGCAACGTGCGAACCAAGAGACCCAGTACTTC
TRBV12-3/TRBV12-4,many,-,TRBJ2-2,CASTPNGGRGGGELFF,TGTGCCAGCACCCCAAATGGGGGGCGAGGGGGCGGGGAGCTGTTTTTT
TRBV29-1,many,TRBD1,TRBJ1-6,CSVRTGSYNSPLHF,TGCAGCGTCCGGACAGGTTCCTATAATTCACCCCTCCACTTT
TRBV7-8,many,TRBD2,TRBJ2-7,CASSLARWAGLHYEQYF,TGTGCCAGCAGCTTAGCGCGTTGGGCGGGACTACACTACGAGCAGTACTTC
TRBV30,few,TRBD2,TRBJ2-3,CASRGAGGLPDTQYF,TGTGCCTCCCGGGGAGCGGGAGGGTTGCCAGATACGCAGTATTTT
TRBV19,many,-,TRBJ1-1,CASSIVGQSVNTEAFF,TGTGCCAGTAGTATCGTTGGGCAGTCGGTGAACACTGAAGCTTTCTTT
TRBV6-1,few,TRBD1,TRBJ1-2,CASTNPRQGDYGYTF,TGTGCCAGCACCAACCCCCGACAGGGGGACTATGGCTACACCTTC
TRBV5-1,many,-,TRBJ1-1,CASSLVGAQTVEAFF,TGCGCCAGCAGCTTGGTCGGCGCACAAACAGTTGAAGCTTTCTTT
TRBV7-8,many,-,TRBJ1-2,CASSLARTDGYTF,TGTGCCAGCAGCTTAGCGCGGACAGACGGCTACACCTTC
TRBV30,-,TRBD2,TRBJ2-1,CAWTQTSGRYEQFF,TGTGCCTGGACCCAGACTAGCGGGAGGTATGAGCAGTTCTTC
TRBV20-1,many,-,TRBJ2-3,CSARSIGSRTDTQYF,TGCAGTGCTAGAAGCATCGGGAGTAGGACAGATACGCAGTATTTT
TRBV4-3,few,-,TRBJ1-2,CASSQLKAGSPRDGYTF,TGCGCCAGCAGCCAGCTAAAGGCGGGTAGCCCCAGGGATGGCTACACCTTC
TRBV14,once,TRBD1,TRBJ2-7,CASSQPGQRYEQYF,TGTGCCAGCAGCCAGCCGGGACAGCGCTACGAGCAGTACTTC
TRBV20-1,many,TRBD1,TRBJ2-5,CSAEGTAQETQYF,TGCAGTGCGGAAGGGACAGCCCAAGAGACCCAGTACTTC
TRBV6-1,-,TRBD1,TRBJ2-3,CASTRFRGSTDTQYF,TGTGCCAGCACGAGATTCAGGGGGTCCACAGATACGCAGTATTTT
TRBV20-1,-,TRBD2,TRBJ2-3,CSAPGLAGGGDTQYF,TGCAGTGCCCCGGGACTAGCGGGGGGGGGAGATACGCAGTATTTT